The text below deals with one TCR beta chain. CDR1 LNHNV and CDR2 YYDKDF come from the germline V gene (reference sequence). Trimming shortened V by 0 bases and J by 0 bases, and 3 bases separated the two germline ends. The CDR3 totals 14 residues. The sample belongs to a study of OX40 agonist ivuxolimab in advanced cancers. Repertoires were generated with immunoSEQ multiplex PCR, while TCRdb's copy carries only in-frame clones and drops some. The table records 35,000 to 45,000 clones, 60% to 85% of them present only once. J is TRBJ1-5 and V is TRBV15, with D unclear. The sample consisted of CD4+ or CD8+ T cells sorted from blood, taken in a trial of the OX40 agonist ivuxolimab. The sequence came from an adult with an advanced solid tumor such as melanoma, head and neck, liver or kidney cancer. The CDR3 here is CATSREDSNQPQHF. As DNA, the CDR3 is TGTGCCACCAGCAGAGAGGATAGCAATCAGCCCCAGCATTTT.